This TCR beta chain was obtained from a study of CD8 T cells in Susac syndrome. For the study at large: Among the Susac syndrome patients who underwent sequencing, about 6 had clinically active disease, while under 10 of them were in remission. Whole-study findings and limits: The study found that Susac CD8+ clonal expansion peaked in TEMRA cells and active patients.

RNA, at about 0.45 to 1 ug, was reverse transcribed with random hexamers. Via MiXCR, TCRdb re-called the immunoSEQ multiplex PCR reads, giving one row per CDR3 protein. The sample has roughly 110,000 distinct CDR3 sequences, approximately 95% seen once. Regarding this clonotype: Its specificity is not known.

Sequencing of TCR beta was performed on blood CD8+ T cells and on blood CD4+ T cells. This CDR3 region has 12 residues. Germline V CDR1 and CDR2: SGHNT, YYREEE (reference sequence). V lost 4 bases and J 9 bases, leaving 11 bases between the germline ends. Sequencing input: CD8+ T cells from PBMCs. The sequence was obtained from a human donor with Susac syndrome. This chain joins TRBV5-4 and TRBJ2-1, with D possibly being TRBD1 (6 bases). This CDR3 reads CASSKQGSEQFF. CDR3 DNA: TGTGCCAGCAGCAAACAGGGTAGTGAGCAGTTCTTC.